Listed here are 15 T cell receptor beta chains from one sample, sequenced in a study of T cell changes during pregnancy in multiple sclerosis (dated by TCRdb to about 2019). The library was made by the immunoSEQ multiplex PCR assay. TCRdb limited this immuneACCESS table to in-frame rearrangements with V and J called. A share of clones is missing; checked studies link under half to unresolved V genes, and the rest is unexplained. Present in this sample are roughly 75,000 clones, about 89% of which were seen just once. Of the sample, 1.9% is held by the ten largest clones. The sample in question was peripheral blood, obtained before pregnancy. The receptors here all came from a female donor with multiple sclerosis, enrolled in a pregnancy study.

The chain links TRBV4-3 to TRBJ2-5, with 9 bases aligning to TRBD1. J gave up 1 base and V 4 bases, and 4 bases lay outside the gene matches. The CDR3 is 15 residues long. CDR1 LGHNA and CDR2 YSLEER come from the germline V gene. CDR3 in DNA: TGCGCCAGCAGCCTTGAACAGGGGGCCCAAGAGACCCAGTACTTC. Protein product: CASSLEQGAQETQYF.

In nucleotides, the CDR3 is TGTGCCAGCTCACCATGGGGGACAGGCCACTCTGGAAACACCATATATTTT. Its protein is CASSPWGTGHSGNTIYF. J is TRBJ1-3 and V is TRBV18; TRBD1 agrees at 8 bases. This CDR3 has 17 amino acids. Germline CDR1 KGHSH, CDR2 LQKENI. V was clipped by 2 bases and J by 0 bases; unmatched bases: 6.

This clone was counted a few times. In the same sample, other DNA sequences code for this CDR3. This chain connects TRBV2 to TRBJ1-1; 8 nucleotides line up with TRBD1. The CDR3 totals 13 residues. Germline V gene data show CDR1 as SNHLY and CDR2 as FYNNEI. J gave up 4 bases and V 5 bases, and 3 bases lay outside the gene matches. The CDR3 DNA reads as TGTGCCAGCAGTTCCGACAGGGGCACTGAAGCTTTCTTT. Translation: CASSSDRGTEAFF.

V is TRBV19 and J is TRBJ1-6; no definite D call. V lost 3 bases and J 8 bases, leaving 11 bases between the germline ends. This CDR3 comprises 14 residues. CDR1 and CDR2 (germline): LNHDA, SQIVND (reference sequence). In DNA, the CDR3 is TGTGCCAGTAGTATCCTGGACGGGGATTCACCCCTCCACTTT. Its translation: CASSILDGDSPLHF.

V is TRBV5-8 and J is TRBJ1-1; D is undetermined. The CDR3 has 13 amino acids. The ends were cut back, 7 bases at V and 3 bases at J, with 13 bases in the middle. The germline V gene encodes CDR1 SGHTS and CDR2 YDEGEE. DNA of the CDR3: TGTGCCAGCTCGACCGAGGAGTACACTGAAGCTTTCTTT. This gives the protein CASSTEEYTEAFF.

This chain uses TRBV10-3 with TRBJ1-2; TRBD1 matches at 8 bases. V lost 2 bases to trimming and J lost 7 bases; unmatched junction nucleotides: 3. From germline, CDR1 is ENHRY and CDR2 SYGVKD. This CDR3 comprises 13 residues. The DNA of the CDR3 is TGTGCCATCAGTGAGCCAGGGGGCCGTGGCTACACCTTC. Translating it yields CAISEPGGRGYTF.

The chain joins TRBV7-9 to TRBJ2-7; 8 nucleotides line up with TRBD1. CDR3 length: 14 amino acids. Germline CDR1 is SEHNR and CDR2 is FQNEAQ (reference sequence). Trimming took 5 bases from V and 5 from J; bases not matched to a gene: 8. The CDR3, as DNA: TGTGCCAGCAGCACGGCAGGGGGCTTTAACGAGCAGTACTTC. Translated: CASSTAGGFNEQYF.

The rearrangement joins TRBV6-5 to TRBJ1-4; a weak D match, TRBD1 (5 bases). Germline V gene data show CDR1 as MNHEY and CDR2 as SVGAGI. The CDR3 is 12 amino acids. V lost 1 base to trimming and J lost 11 bases, with 8 bases between them. The CDR3 loop is CASSYYGGKLFF. In DNA, the CDR3 is TGTGCCAGCAGTTACTATGGGGGGAAACTGTTTTTT.

For the CDR3, the DNA is TGCGCCAGCAGACCACAGGCCCACACCGGGGAGCTGTTTTTT. Translated, it gives CASRPQAHTGELFF. This chain joins TRBV5-1 and TRBJ2-2, with TRBD1 as a possible D gene (5 bases). The CDR3 runs 14 residues. The V gene lost 5 bases and the J gene lost 3 bases, with 11 bases spanning the gap. Germline loops: CDR1 SGHRS, CDR2 YFSETQ.

The V and J genes are TRBV5-4 and TRBJ2-7, with a possible D match to TRBD2 (6 bases). This CDR3 spans 14 amino acids. V was pared by 5 bases and J by 5 bases, with 17 bases between. Germline CDR1 reads SGHNT; CDR2 reads YYREEE (reference sequence). In DNA form, the CDR3 reads TGTGCCAGCAGAACCGGGACGGGGGTCAACGAGCAGTACTTC. Translation gives CASRTGTGVNEQYF.

This chain joins TRBV19 and TRBJ1-2; tentative D call: TRBD1 (6 bases). The CDR3 extends over 16 amino acids. CDR1 LNHDA and CDR2 SQIVND come from the germline V gene (reference sequence). Trimming stripped 5 bases from V and 0 bases from J, with 16 bases between. CDR3 nucleotides: TGTGCCAGTAGTCCGACGACAGGTCGAGCTAACTATGGCTACACCTTC. Its protein product is CASSPTTGRANYGYTF.

V gene TRBV9 combines with J gene TRBJ2-7; 10 bases are a match to TRBD2. CDR3 length: 14 amino acids. CDR1 is SGDLS and CDR2 is YYNGEE in the germline V gene. Trimming at V came to 2 bases and at J to 6 bases, leaving 5 bases not matched to a gene. CDR3 sequence reads: CASSVPSGGGEQYF. The CDR3, as DNA: TGTGCCAGCAGCGTTCCTAGCGGGGGAGGCGAGCAGTACTTC.

This rearrangement joins TRBV6-6 to TRBJ1-6, with D possibly being TRBD1 (5 bases). CDR1 and CDR2 (germline): MNHNY, SVGAGI (reference sequence). Deletions cut 2 bases from V and 10 bases from J, with 12 bases between. CDR3 length: 14 residues. The CDR3 region is CASSYPQGNSPLHF. CDR3 nucleotide sequence: TGTGCCAGCAGTTACCCGCAGGGTAACTCACCCCTCCACTTT.

V gene TRBV5-1 combines with J gene TRBJ1-6; 8 bases map to TRBD1. V lost 3 bases, J lost 9 bases, and 8 bases stayed unmatched. CDR1 SGHRS and CDR2 YFSETQ come from the germline V gene. This CDR3 is built from 15 residues. The CDR3 DNA reads TGCGCCAGCAGCTGGGGGACAGGAGGAAGTTCACCCCTCCACTTT. Its protein is CASSWGTGGSSPLHF.

This rearrangement joins TRBV19 to TRBJ1-5; 10 nucleotides align to TRBD1. The V and J ends lost 6 bases and 4 bases, in that order; junction bases with no gene match: 6. Germline V lookup: CDR1 LNHDA, CDR2 SQIVND (reference sequence). The CDR3 covers 15 residues. The CDR3 loop reads CASREDRGTNQPQHF. Written as DNA, the CDR3 is TGTGCCAGTAGGGAGGACAGGGGGACGAATCAGCCCCAGCATTTT.